These 21 T cell receptor beta chains were all obtained from the same sample, sequenced in a study of early T cells in non-severe SARS-CoV-2 infection. One entry per CDR3 protein, called by TCRdb with MiXCR from the 5' RACE reads. The profile covers under 20,000 distinct CDR3 sequences, with approximately 4.1% appearing a single time and more than 7% taken by the ten largest. The sequencing input was whole blood. Receptors were obtained from an adult who was a healthcare worker with PCR-confirmed SARS-CoV-2 infection or an uninfected control (not recorded which).

The V and J genes are TRBV6-2 or TRBV6-3 and TRBJ2-1; 9 bases align to TRBD1. Looked up from germline, CDR1 is MNHEY and CDR2 is SVGEGT. Trimming removed 2 bases from V and 6 bases from J; junction bases left unmatched: 8. The CDR3 totals 16 residues. The CDR3 is CASSYTLGQGFNEQFF. The CDR3 coding sequence is TGTGCCAGCAGTTACACCCTGGGACAGGGCTTCAATGAGCAGTTCTTC.

In its sample, this clonotype was seen many times. This chain uses TRBV25-1 with TRBJ2-1, with 8 bases lining up with TRBD2. The germline V gene encodes CDR1 MGHDK and CDR2 SYGVNS. The CDR3 contains 19 residues. With V trimmed by 2 bases and J by 0 bases, 12 bases remained unmatched. Here the CDR3 DNA reads TGTGCCAGCAGTGAAATCATGGGGCGGGGGGCCATCTCCTACAATGAGCAGTTCTTC. Translated: CASSEIMGRGAISYNEQFF.

Points on this clonotype: At one boundary the junction diverges from the germline segment, which might be a read error. The rearrangement links TRBV7-7 to TRBJ2-7; D is undetermined. Germline CDR1 SSHAT, CDR2 FNYEAQ (reference sequence). The CDR3 extends over 12 amino acids. The CDR3 sequence is CASSRPKGEQYF. The CDR3, as DNA: TGTGCTAGCAGCAGGCCCAAGGGCGAGCAGTACTTC.

This clonotype was found many times. The J gene is TRBJ2-1, the V gene TRBV7-6, with 7 nucleotides matching TRBD2. Germline V gene data show CDR1 as SGHVS and CDR2 as FNYEAQ. With 1 base clipped from V and 6 bases from J, the junction kept 6 bases outside the gene matches. The CDR3 sequence is 15 residues long. Here the CDR3 reads CASSLEPRTSNEQFF. CDR3 sequence (DNA): TGTGCCAGCAGCTTAGAGCCCCGGACTAGCAATGAGCAGTTCTTC.

This clonotype was counted at least ten times. The chain is built from TRBV24-1 and TRBJ2-1; 10 bases line up with TRBD1. CDR1 is KGHDR and CDR2 is SFDVKD in the germline V gene. J lost 6 bases, V lost 7 bases, and 8 bases had no gene match. This CDR3 has 15 residues. The CDR3 nucleotides read TGTGCCACCAGCGGGACAGGGGACGGTGCCAATGAGCAGTTCTTC. The encoded protein is CATSGTGDGANEQFF.

The table lists this clonotype with many counts. The chain recombines TRBV29-1 with TRBJ2-7, with a possible D match to TRBD1 (6 bases). This CDR3 has 14 residues. Germline lookup yields CDR1 SQVTM and CDR2 ANQGSEA. Trimming cost V 4 bases and J 5 bases, with 18 bases left between them. In DNA form, the CDR3 reads TGCAGCGTTGTATGGGCAGGGGACATCCACGAGCAGTACTTC. Its translation is CSVVWAGDIHEQYF.

The chain links TRBV20-1 to TRBJ1-6; tentatively, D is TRBD1 (5 bases). The CDR3 contains 14 residues. V dropped 6 bases and J dropped 7 bases, with 16 bases sitting between them. Germline values: CDR1 DFQATT, CDR2 SNEGSKA (reference sequence). CDR3 coding DNA: TGCAGTGCCCCCCAACGAGGGGCGAATTCACCCCTCCACTTT. This sequence encodes CSAPQRGANSPLHF.

This clonotype has a count of ten or more. The chain is built from TRBV4-2 and TRBJ1-5, with a possible D match to TRBD1 (6 bases). The CDR3 loop spans 15 amino acids. V was trimmed by 0 bases and J by 7 bases, leaving 13 bases between them. Germline CDR1 LGHNA, CDR2 YNFKEQ. The CDR3 DNA sequence: TGTGCCAGCAGCCAAGATCAGGGGCGGCGACAGCCCCAGCATTTT. It yields the protein CASSQDQGRRQPQHF.

This clonotype has ten or more counts. The chain carries TRBV4-2 and TRBJ1-1, with 8 bases fitting TRBD1. Germline trimming cut 4 bases from V and 4 bases from J; bases unmatched to any gene: 8. The germline gives CDR1 LGHNA, CDR2 YNFKEQ. The CDR3 length is 15 residues. The CDR3 is CASSRYRGSGTEAFF. For the CDR3, the DNA is TGTGCCAGCAGCCGGTACAGGGGGTCGGGCACTGAAGCTTTCTTT.

In its sample, this clonotype was seen many times. The chain links TRBV7-2 to TRBJ1-1; D unclear. The CDR3 consists of 15 residues. Deletions cut 1 base from V and 1 base from J, with 10 bases between. Per the germline V gene, CDR1 is SGHTA and CDR2 is FQGNSA. CDR3 in DNA: TGTGCCAGCAGCTTAGTGTCTAGCCCGAACACTGAAGCTTTCTTT. It specifies CASSLVSSPNTEAFF.

This clonotype was counted many times. One end of the junction is discordant with germline, which a read error may explain. The chain employs TRBV7-7 and TRBJ2-5, with 11 bases aligning to TRBD2. The CDR3 extends over 18 amino acids. Germline-derived CDR1 and CDR2 are SSHAT and FNYEAQ (reference sequence). CDR3 nucleotides: TGTGCTAGCAGCCCACGACCCCTAGCGGGGGGCCCTAGAGAGACCCAGTACTTC. It codes for CASSPRPLAGGPRETQYF.

This chain joins TRBV7-9 and TRBJ2-5; D is tentatively TRBD1 or TRBD2 (5 bases each). This CDR3 comprises 17 residues. V lost 1 base and J 2 bases, leaving 17 bases between the germline ends. Germline CDR1 reads SEHNR; CDR2 reads FQNEAQ (reference sequence). The CDR3 sequence is CASSLVPRGSSQETQYF. The CDR3 nucleotides are TGTGCCAGCAGCTTAGTACCGAGGGGATCGTCTCAAGAGACCCAGTACTTC.

This clonotype has a count of ten or more. The rearrangement uses TRBV4-2 and TRBJ1-2; D is unclear. The CDR3 spans 15 residues. Germline lookup yields CDR1 LGHNA and CDR2 YNFKEQ. V shed 2 bases and J shed 0 bases, with 10 bases lying between them. This CDR3 reads CASSQLRGANYGYTF. The CDR3 DNA reads TGTGCCAGCAGCCAATTACGGGGAGCTAACTATGGCTACACCTTC.

This clonotype was detected many times. CDR3 in DNA: TGTGCCAGTAGTATTTTAGGGTGGGGAAGCACTGAAGCTTTCTTT. Its protein product is CASSILGWGSTEAFF. This sequence joins TRBV19 and TRBJ1-1, with D uncertain. The germline CDR1 and CDR2 sequences are LNHDA and SQIVND (reference sequence). Trimming pared 3 bases from V and 4 bases from J, leaving 15 bases between. This CDR3 spans 15 amino acids.

The chain employs TRBV20-1 and TRBJ1-1; no firm D call. CDR1 is DFQATT, CDR2 SNEGSKA, per germline (reference sequence). CDR3 size: 13 residues. V was clipped by 5 bases and J by 3 bases, with 13 bases between them. In DNA, the CDR3 is TGCAGTGCTGACTGGCAAGGCGACACTGAAGCTTTCTTT. It yields the protein CSADWQGDTEAFF.

This clonotype has a count of ten or more. This rearrangement joins TRBV6-5 to TRBJ2-2; 8 bases match TRBD2. Per the germline V gene, CDR1 is MNHEY and CDR2 is SVGAGI. CDR3 length: 15 residues. J gave up 4 bases and V 10 bases, and 11 bases lay outside the gene matches. Here the CDR3 reads CATLAGGAGTGELFF. The CDR3 nucleotides read TGTGCCACCCTAGCCGGGGGGGCTGGCACCGGGGAGCTGTTTTTT.

This clonotype was seen many times. This chain links TRBV6-2 or TRBV6-3 with TRBJ2-3; a weak D match, TRBD2 (6 bases). The V gene lost 2 bases and the J gene lost 2 bases, with 17 bases spanning the gap. This CDR3 has 17 residues. Germline V gene lookup returns CDR1 MNHEY and CDR2 SVGEGT. The CDR3 DNA is TGTGCCAGCAGTTACACGGACCGGGACTTATTCACAGATACGCAGTATTTT. Protein: CASSYTDRDLFTDTQYF.

This clonotype showed up many times. The CDR3 coding sequence is TGTGCCAGCAGTCGCCCCACCCGGGGAGGCACTGAAGCTTTCTTT. Translated: CASSRPTRGGTEAFF. The rearrangement joins TRBV6-5 to TRBJ1-1; D unclear. V lost 5 bases and J 4 bases, leaving 17 bases between the germline ends. In germline, CDR1 is MNHEY, CDR2 SVGAGI. This CDR3 is 15 amino acids long.

This chain connects TRBV18 to TRBJ2-6, with D hard to call. Germline V CDR1 and CDR2: KGHSH, LQKENI. Trimming took off 5 bases at V and 2 bases at J, with 4 bases between the two ends. The CDR3 is made up of 13 amino acids. The CDR3: CASSGPGANVLTF. CDR3 sequence (DNA): TGTGCCAGCTCAGGTCCTGGGGCCAACGTCCTGACTTTC.

In its sample, this clonotype was seen many times. This chain joins TRBV25-1 and TRBJ2-1, with 7 bases aligning to TRBD1. Germline CDR1 MGHDK, CDR2 SYGVNS. Trimming cost V 10 bases and J 6 bases; bases outside gene matches: 12. The CDR3 is 14 amino acids. CDR3 sequence reads: CATTGDVATNEQFF. DNA of the CDR3: TGTGCCACCACAGGGGACGTGGCCACCAATGAGCAGTTCTTC.

In nucleotides, the CDR3 is TGTGCCAGCAGGGCCTCGCCAGGGAGAACGGATACGCAGTATTTT. This sequence encodes CASRASPGRTDTQYF. V and J are TRBV7-6 and TRBJ2-3; TRBD1 or TRBD2 may be the D gene (5 bases each). This CDR3 is 15 amino acids long. The V gene lost 6 bases and the J gene lost 6 bases, with 19 bases spanning the gap. Per germline, CDR1 SGHVS and CDR2 FNYEAQ.